One sample yielded the 21 T cell receptor beta chains listed below, sequenced in a study of vaccination effects on CD4 cells after COVID-19. The antigens for these receptors are not known. ViraFEST assay sequencing came after antigen-specific CD4+ T cells were expanded with viral peptide pools. It was after roughly ten days of culture that CD4+ T cells were isolated. TCRdb's copy holds only in-frame clones and misses some; the assay was immunoSEQ multiplex PCR. Seen here are approximately 87,000 clones, around 70% observed once, and the top ten hold 1.5% to 2%. The sample was CD4+ T cells from PBMCs cultured with HCoV-229E spike peptides, taken before COVID-19 vaccination. These receptor sequences come from a human donor who received a COVID-19 vaccine.

The CDR3 DNA follows: TGTGCCAGCAGTGGCGACAGTGGAGAGCAGTACGTC. This encodes CASSGDSGEQYV. This chain connects TRBV2 to TRBJ2-7; TRBD1 might be the D (5 bases). The germline CDR1 and CDR2 sequences are SNHLY and FYNNEI. V was cut by 4 bases and J by 7 bases, with 11 bases left in between. CDR3 length: 12 amino acids.

The CDR3 DNA reads as TGTGCCAGCTCACTCCCCCTGGGAGATACGCAGTATTTT. This gives the protein CASSLPLGDTQYF. This chain uses TRBV18 with TRBJ2-3; unclear D gene. V lost 4 bases and J lost 5, with 10 bases in between. The CDR3 totals 13 residues. The germline gives CDR1 KGHSH, CDR2 LQKENI.

The chain combines TRBV28 with TRBJ1-2, with D hard to call. The CDR3 length is 13 residues. The germline V gene has CDR1 MDHEN and CDR2 SYDVKM. Deletions cut 6 bases from V and 6 bases from J, with 14 bases between. CDR3 in DNA: TGTGCCAGCAGCTCCCTCTATTGGGATGGCTACACCTTC. Amino acid sequence: CASSSLYWDGYTF.

This clone was counted only a few times. Here the CDR3 reads CASSYAVYGYTF. CDR3 sequence (DNA): TGTGCCAGCAGTTACGCCGTTTATGGCTACACCTTC. The genes are TRBV6-2 or TRBV6-3 and TRBJ1-2; D unclear. The ends were cut back, 2 bases at V and 5 bases at J, with 6 bases in the middle. The CDR3 runs to 12 residues. Germline values: CDR1 MNHEY, CDR2 SVGEGT.

The chain couples TRBV24-1 to TRBJ2-3; 8 positions match TRBD2. With 6 bases clipped from V and 7 bases from J, the junction kept 8 bases outside the gene matches. The CDR3 runs 14 residues. The germline CDR1 and CDR2 sequences are KGHDR and SFDVKD. DNA for the CDR3: TGTGCCACCAGTTCCGGGGGGGCCATATATACGCAGTATTTT. It is translated as CATSSGGAIYTQYF.

The sample holds a few counts of this clone. J is TRBJ2-2 and V is TRBV5-6, with D maybe TRBD1 (5 bases). The V end was cut by 4 bases, the J end by 6 bases, with 16 bases between. The germline CDR1 and CDR2 sequences are SGHDT and YYEEEE. This CDR3 region has 15 residues. The DNA of the CDR3 is TGTGCCAGCAGCCGGACATTCATCAGGTCCGGGGAGCTGTTTTTT. It encodes CASSRTFIRSGELFF.

This clone was detected only a few times. The chain couples TRBV19 to TRBJ1-1; D is uncertain. CDR3 size: 14 residues. Trimming cost V 3 bases and J 3 bases, with 11 bases left between them. Germline CDR1 reads LNHDA; CDR2 reads SQIVND (reference sequence). CDR3 in amino acids: CASSIGPADTEAFF. In DNA, the CDR3 is TGTGCCAGTAGTATCGGTCCCGCCGACACTGAAGCTTTCTTT.

This clone was detected a few times. The V and J genes are TRBV5-1 and TRBJ2-1; 7 nucleotides agree with TRBD2. CDR1 SGHRS and CDR2 YFSETQ come from the germline V gene. V lost 4 bases to trimming and J lost 9 bases; unmatched junction nucleotides: 7. This CDR3 contains 13 residues. For the CDR3, the DNA is TGCGCCAGCAGCCCCGGGGGGTCGAGTGAGCAGTTCTTC. Translated, it gives CASSPGGSSEQFF.

The rearrangement joins TRBV10-1 to TRBJ1-2; the match to TRBD1 covers 7 bases. The CDR3 spans 14 residues. Trimming at V came to 5 bases and at J to 8 bases, leaving 11 bases not matched to a gene. Germline values: CDR1 WNHNN, CDR2 SYGVQD (reference sequence). In DNA form, the CDR3 reads TGCGCCAGCAGTACCGGGACAGCGGGTTCCGGCTACACCTTC. This gives the protein CASSTGTAGSGYTF.

The chain has TRBV7-2 and TRBJ2-1, with 8 bases fitting TRBD2. CDR1 SGHTA and CDR2 FQGNSA come from the germline V gene. The CDR3 sequence is 15 residues long. V was clipped by 4 bases and J by 1 base; unmatched bases: 3. The CDR3 nucleotides are TGTGCCAGCAGCTCGGGGGGGCAATCCTACAATGAGCAGTTCTTC. This encodes CASSSGGQSYNEQFF.

The V call is TRBV6-5, the J call TRBJ1-5; perhaps TRBD1 as D (6 bases). Germline V gene sequence: CDR1 MNHEY, CDR2 SVGAGI. Trimming took off 6 bases at V and 6 bases at J, with 15 bases between the two ends. The CDR3 sequence is 14 residues long. The CDR3 loop is CASRPTGLGQPQHF. The CDR3 coding sequence is TGTGCCAGCAGGCCGACAGGATTAGGTCAGCCCCAGCATTTT.

The rearrangement uses TRBV3-1 (or the pseudogene TRBV3-2) and TRBJ2-3; D not resolved. CDR1 is LGHDT and CDR2 is YNNKEL in the germline V gene (reference sequence). CDR3 length equals 15 residues. V lost 4 bases, J lost 2 bases, and 13 bases lay in between. The CDR3 here is CASSLGGWDTDTQYF. CDR3 in DNA: TGTGCCAGCAGCCTGGGCGGCTGGGACACAGATACGCAGTATTTT.

The gene calls are TRBV25-1 and TRBJ2-6, with TRBD2 as a possible D gene (5 bases). CDR1 and CDR2 (germline): MGHDK, SYGVNS. CDR3 length: 18 residues. The ends were cut back, 4 bases at V and 0 bases at J, with 16 bases in the middle. CDR3 loop: CASSGQNRRGSGANVLTF. The CDR3 DNA reads TGTGCCAGCAGTGGTCAAAATCGTCGGGGCTCTGGGGCCAACGTCCTGACTTTC.

This chain links TRBV10-1 with TRBJ2-2; D may be TRBD2 (6 bases). Germline assignment: CDR1 WNHNN and CDR2 SYGVQD (reference sequence). Trimming stripped 6 bases from V and 3 bases from J, with 11 bases between. This CDR3 has 14 amino acids. CDR3 DNA: TGCGCCAGCAGGGGTGGGGAGGACACCGGGGAGCTGTTTTTT. Its protein is CASRGGEDTGELFF.

V and J are TRBV25-1 and TRBJ1-1; no firm D call. V was cut by 0 bases and J by 5 bases, with 7 bases left in between. CDR3 length: 13 amino acids. Germline CDR1 and CDR2: MGHDK and SYGVNS. The CDR3 is CASSEYKQTEAFF. CDR3 in DNA: TGTGCCAGCAGTGAATATAAGCAGACTGAAGCTTTCTTT. Combining the CDR3 with reference TRBV25-1 and TRBJ1-1 gives the whole variable domain EADIYQTPRYLVIGTGKKITLECSQTMGHDKMYWYQQDPGMELHLIHYSYGVNSTEKGDLSSESTVSRIRTEHFPLTLESARPSHTSQYLCASSEYKQTEAFFGQGTRLTVV.

The V call is TRBV5-1, the J call TRBJ2-3; D ambiguous. Trimming shortened V by 0 bases and J by 2 bases, and 4 bases separated the two germline ends. Germline V CDR1 and CDR2: SGHRS, YFSETQ. The CDR3 runs to 13 residues. The CDR3: CASSLEPTDTQYF. Here the CDR3 DNA reads TGCGCCAGCAGCTTGGAACCCACAGATACGCAGTATTTT. The whole variable domain, remainder taken from reference TRBV5-1 and TRBJ2-3, is KAGVTQTPRYLIKTRGQQVTLSCSPISGHRSVSWYQQTPGQGLQFLFEYFSETQRNKGNFPGRFSGRQFSNSRSEMNVSTLELGDSALYLCASSLEPTDTQYFGPGTRLTVL.

The rearrangement joins TRBV5-8 to TRBJ2-1; 12 bases align to TRBD2. The CDR3 contains 17 residues. Germline V gives CDR1 SGHTS, CDR2 YDEGEE. With 3 bases clipped from V and 4 bases from J, the junction kept 8 bases outside the gene matches. CDR3 in DNA: TGTGCCAGCAGCTCCTTTTTGACTAGCGGGGGTTACAATGAGCAGTTCTTC. Its protein is CASSSFLTSGGYNEQFF.

V usage is TRBV2 and J usage is TRBJ2-1; possibly TRBD2 for D (6 bases). The CDR3 is 13 residues long. With 10 bases removed from V and 9 bases from J, the gap between germline ends came to 19 bases. Germline CDR1 is SNHLY and CDR2 is FYNNEI. The CDR3 DNA reads as TGTGCCACCGATGGGGTGGGGGGAGGTGAGCAGTTCTTC. Translation: CATDGVGGGEQFF.

In its sample, this clone was seen once. The V call is TRBV28, the J call TRBJ2-5; unclear D gene. Germline V gene sequence: CDR1 MDHEN, CDR2 SYDVKM. This CDR3 region has 15 residues. V lost 5 bases to trimming and J lost 2 bases, with 15 bases between them. The CDR3 coding sequence is TGTGCCAGCAGTCCTCACAGTCAGAAACAAGAGACCCAGTACTTC. Its protein is CASSPHSQKQETQYF. Drawing the rest from reference TRBV28 and TRBJ2-5, the complete variable domain is DVKVTQSSRYLVKRTGEKVFLECVQDMDHENMFWYRQDPGLGLRLIYFSYDVKMKEKGDIPEGYSVSREKKERFSLILESASTNQTSMYLCASSPHSQKQETQYFGPGTRLLVL.

A remark on this clone: The same CDR3 can be traced to other DNA sequences in this sample. The rearrangement links TRBV18 to TRBJ1-5, with TRBD1 matching over 9 bases. Germline V lookup: CDR1 KGHSH, CDR2 LQKENI. J gave up 4 bases and V 3 bases, and 1 base lay outside the gene matches. CDR3 length: 14 amino acids. The CDR3 DNA reads TGTGCCAGCTCACCCGGACAGGGGAATCAGCCCCAGCATTTT. Amino acids: CASSPGQGNQPQHF.

The count of this clone is one. The chain carries TRBV27 and TRBJ2-5; 9 bases align to TRBD1. From germline, CDR1 is MNHEY and CDR2 SMNVEV (reference sequence). This CDR3 region has 14 residues. The V segment lost 6 bases and the J segment 5 bases; nucleotides outside the gene matches: 7. The CDR3 DNA is TGTGCCAGCAGGCGCGGGACAGGGCCGGAGACCCAGTACTTC. Amino acids: CASRRGTGPETQYF.